A selection of T cell receptor beta chains follows, all from one sample in a study of shared clonotypes between healthy human individuals. Sequencing was performed with immunoSEQ multiplex PCR; in TCRdb, only in-frame clones are kept and a portion is missing. The table has some 600,000 clones, roughly 96% seen once. The sample was naive CD8+ T cells sorted from blood. All receptors derive from a woman aged 30 to 39 in good health. The CDR3 runs from the conserved cysteine through the conserved F or W. D genes are given only for firm matches. Clone size is shown for a subset of rows, as once, few, many or a class of expanded clone.

abundance	v_gene	d_gene	j_gene	CDR3nt	CDR3aa
NA	TRBV10-1	NA	TRBJ1-1	TGCGCCAGCAGTGAGTCGGAGGGAAGGGACACTGAAGCTTTCTTT	CASSESEGRDTEAFF
NA	TRBV27	NA	TRBJ1-4	TGTGCCAGCAGTCCCGTGGGGGGCAGTGAAAAACTGTTTTTT	CASSPVGGSEKLFF
once	TRBV28	TRBD1	TRBJ2-1	TGTGCCAGCAGTACTTGGGACAGGGGCTACAATGAGCAGTTCTTC	CASSTWDRGYNEQFF
few	TRBV5-4	NA	TRBJ2-5	TGTGCCAGCAGCTTTGTAGCACAAGAGACCCAGTACTTC	CASSFVAQETQYF
NA	TRBV4-2	NA	TRBJ2-1	TGTGCCAGCAGCTTAGGCTACAATGAGCAGTTCTTC	CASSLGYNEQFF
NA	TRBV2	TRBD1	TRBJ2-7	TGTGCCAGCAGTGAAGCGACAGGGGGACACTACGAGCAGTACTTC	CASSEATGGHYEQYF
NA	TRBV28	TRBD2	TRBJ2-7	TGTGCCAGCAGTTTATGGACTAGCAACGAGCAGTACTTC	CASSLWTSNEQYF
NA	TRBV27	TRBD2	TRBJ2-4	TGTGCCAGCACCCTGTCGGCGGGAGGATCGGACATTCAGTACTTC	CASTLSAGGSDIQYF
NA	TRBV27	NA	TRBJ1-5	TGTGCCAGCAGTTTCTCCCAACGCGGTCAGCCCCAGCATTTT	CASSFSQRGQPQHF
NA	TRBV5-8	NA	TRBJ1-3	TGTGCCAGCAGCTTCAATCAGGCCGGGTTAGACACCATATATTTT	CASSFNQAGLDTIYF
NA	TRBV28	NA	TRBJ2-7	TGTGCCAGCAGTTGGTACGGGTCCTACGAGCAGTACTTC	CASSWYGSYEQYF
NA	TRBV5-6	TRBD2	TRBJ2-5	TGTGCCAGCAGCTTGTTGACTAGCGGGACCCAAGAGACCCAGTACTTC	CASSLLTSGTQETQYF
NA	TRBV19	TRBD1	TRBJ1-5	TGTGCCAGTAGTATACCCCTAGGGGGCCCTCTTTATAGCAATCAGCCCCAGCATTTT	CASSIPLGGPLYSNQPQHF
once	TRBV29-1	NA	TRBJ1-1	TGCAGCGTGATATTGAGTGTTAGTGTCGCGGGAAACACTGAAGCTTTCTTT	CSVILSVSVAGNTEAFF
NA	TRBV2	TRBD1	TRBJ2-1	TGTGCCAGCAGTGGCTCGGACAGGGAGCAGTTCTTC	CASSGSDREQFF
NA	TRBV19	NA	TRBJ2-2	TGTGCCAGCACTCCAGCCGAGACCCACACCGGGGAGCTGTTTTTT	CASTPAETHTGELFF
NA	TRBV10-3	TRBD1	TRBJ1-5	TGTGCCATCAGTGCGACAGGGGAGAGTCAGCCCCAGCATTTT	CAISATGESQPQHF
NA	TRBV28	NA	TRBJ1-1	TGTGCCAGCAGGTTGAACACTGAAGCTTTCTTT	CASRLNTEAFF
NA	TRBV29-1	NA	TRBJ2-1	TGCAGCGCGGGGGAGAACAATGAGCAGTTCTTC	CSAGENNEQFF
NA	TRBV19	NA	TRBJ2-7	TGTGCCAGTAGTATAAACGGGCTAGCCGAGCAGTACTTC	CASSINGLAEQYF
NA	TRBV25-1	TRBD1	TRBJ2-7	TGTGCCAGCAGTGAACAGGGGGCGTACGAGCAGTACTTC	CASSEQGAYEQYF
NA	TRBV10-3	TRBD1	TRBJ1-5	TGTGCCATCAGTGAAGACAGGGGAAGCAATCAGCCCCAGCATTTT	CAISEDRGSNQPQHF
NA	TRBV7-8	NA	TRBJ2-7	TGTGCCAGCAGCTTAGGTCGGGGAGGCGAGCAGTACTTC	CASSLGRGGEQYF
NA	TRBV5-6	NA	TRBJ2-2	TGTGCCAGCAGCTTACAGACAGCCGGCGACACCGGGGAGCTGTTTTTT	CASSLQTAGDTGELFF
NA	TRBV2	NA	TRBJ1-3	TGTGCCAGCAGGGGACGGACCGGCTCTGGAAACACCATATATTTT	CASRGRTGSGNTIYF
NA	TRBV29-1	NA	TRBJ1-2	TGCAGCGTTGGGACCGTCTATGGCTACACCTTC	CSVGTVYGYTF
NA	TRBV12-1	NA	TRBJ2-7	TGTGCCAGCAGCCCCTCCGACCGGACAGGGGTTCCAAGCTACTACGAGCAGTACTTC	CASSPSDRTGVPSYYEQYF
NA	TRBV5-1	TRBD1	TRBJ2-2	TGCGCCAGCAGCTGGACAGGGACGAACACCGGGGAGCTGTTTTTT	CASSWTGTNTGELFF
NA	TRBV5-6	NA	TRBJ2-7	TGTGCCAGCGGGGGGTACAGGGTAACCTCCTACGAGCAGTACTTC	CASGGYRVTSYEQYF
NA	TRBV7-8	NA	TRBJ1-5	TGTGCCAGCAGCTTATATGCAGGGAGGAATCAGCCCCAGCATTTT	CASSLYAGRNQPQHF
NA	TRBV28	TRBD1	TRBJ2-1	TGTGCCAGCAGTTTAAGTCCCAACGACAGGGGGCGCGGCGATGAGCAGTTCTTC	CASSLSPNDRGRGDEQFF
NA	TRBV9	NA	TRBJ2-5	TGTGCCAGCAGCGTAGAGGGGGGGCTGGACCAAGAGACCCAGTACTTC	CASSVEGGLDQETQYF
NA	TRBV7-9	NA	TRBJ2-1	TGTGCCAGCAGCGCCACGATAGGGAAGGACAATGAGCAGTTCTTC	CASSATIGKDNEQFF
NA	TRBV19	NA	TRBJ2-1	TGTGCCAGTAGTATAAGTTTGGTGAATGAGCAGTTCTTC	CASSISLVNEQFF
NA	TRBV5-8	NA	TRBJ1-1	TGTGCCAGCAGCTGGACCCGAACAGGGAGCACTGAAGCTTTCTTT	CASSWTRTGSTEAFF
NA	TRBV28	NA	TRBJ2-3	TGTGCCAGCAGACCACATTGGGATAGCACAGATACGCAGTATTTT	CASRPHWDSTDTQYF
NA	TRBV4-1	TRBD1	TRBJ2-1	TGCGCCAGCAGCCCCGCTGAGGGGCAGGGGGCTGGTGAGCAGTTCTTC	CASSPAEGQGAGEQFF
once	TRBV2	TRBD1	TRBJ2-7	TGTGCCAGCAGTGACCCATACAGGGGTGGCTCCGAGCAGTACTTC	CASSDPYRGGSEQYF
once	TRBV27	TRBD2	TRBJ2-2	TGTGCCAGCAGAGGGGGACTAGCGGAGAACACCGGGGAGCTGTTTTTT	CASRGGLAENTGELFF
NA	TRBV27	NA	TRBJ2-1	TGTGCCAGCAGTTTGGGACTCGGTTCCTACAATGAGCAGTTCTTC	CASSLGLGSYNEQFF
NA	TRBV27	NA	TRBJ1-1	TGTGCCAGCAGTTTATCGTCAGCGGGCGGGAACACTGAAGCTTTCTTT	CASSLSSAGGNTEAFF
NA	TRBV29-1	NA	TRBJ1-2	TGCAGCGTTGATGACGGCTACACCTTC	CSVDDGYTF
NA	TRBV14	NA	TRBJ1-4	TGTGCCAGCAGCCAAGAATTCGGGGGGCGATCAGTAGAAAAACTGTTTTTT	CASSQEFGGRSVEKLFF
NA	TRBV27	NA	TRBJ1-1	TGTGCCAGCAGTCTAGGGTGGGGGAACACTGAAGCTTTCTTT	CASSLGWGNTEAFF
NA	TRBV28	TRBD2	TRBJ2-1	TGTGCCAGCACCCCTAGCGGGAATGAGCAGTTCTTC	CASTPSGNEQFF
NA	TRBV5-6	TRBD1	TRBJ2-1	TGTGCCAGCAGCTGGGACAGCAGCAATGAGCAGTTCTTC	CASSWDSSNEQFF
NA	TRBV7-9	TRBD1	TRBJ1-4	TGTGCCAGCAGTTCGGACAGGGGGAGAGAAAAACTGTTTTTT	CASSSDRGREKLFF
NA	TRBV13	TRBD2	TRBJ2-1	TGTGCCAGCAGCTTAAGAGTACTAGCGGGAGGAAAGGTCTACAATGAGCAGTTCTTC	CASSLRVLAGGKVYNEQFF
NA	TRBV19	NA	TRBJ2-7	TGTGCCAGTAGTGGGAACCTATACGAGCAGTACTTC	CASSGNLYEQYF
NA	TRBV5-6	NA	TRBJ1-1	TGTGCCAGCAGCGGGGGGGAAGTCACTGAAGCTTTCTTT	CASSGGEVTEAFF
NA	TRBV11-2	NA	TRBJ2-3	TGTGCCAGCAGCCAAATTGATACGCAGTATTTT	CASSQIDTQYF
NA	TRBV28	NA	TRBJ1-1	TGTGCCAGCAGTTCGTGGGTAGCGAACACTGAAGCTTTCTTT	CASSSWVANTEAFF
NA	TRBV28	NA	TRBJ2-7	TGTGCCAGCAGTCCGAGACAGTTCACCGAGCAGTACTTC	CASSPRQFTEQYF
NA	TRBV6-5	NA	TRBJ2-1	TGTGCCAGCCTTAAGCATTGGGACAATGAGCAGTTCTTC	CASLKHWDNEQFF
NA	TRBV28	NA	TRBJ1-2	TGTGCCAGCAGTTTCTCGATAAACTATGGCTACACCTTC	CASSFSINYGYTF
once	TRBV9	TRBD2	TRBJ2-3	TGTGCCAGCAGCGATGGGACTAGGAACACAGATACGCAGTATTTT	CASSDGTRNTDTQYF
NA	TRBV6-6	NA	TRBJ1-2	TGTGCCAGCAGTGCAGGTTCCGGTGGCTACACCTTC	CASSAGSGGYTF